The 2 T cell receptor beta chains given below trace back to one sample, sequenced in a study of shared clonotypes between healthy human individuals. Data came from immunoSEQ multiplex PCR; TCRdb stores just in-frame clones and leaves some out. This table has hundreds of thousands of clones, roughly 83% appearing once. The sample was PBMCs. The receptors originated from a woman in her forties in good health. Some clones in this sample may be carry-over from other donors' samples.

V and J are TRBV5-1 and TRBJ2-2; D ambiguous. Trimming took off 5 bases at V and 0 bases at J, with 11 bases between the two ends. The CDR3 is made up of 15 amino acids. Germline CDR1 is SGHRS and CDR2 is YFSETQ. The CDR3 coding sequence is TGCGCCAGCAGTATAACAGAACCGAACACCGGGGAGCTGTTTTTT. As protein: CASSITEPNTGELFF.

The V and J genes are TRBV2 and TRBJ2-5; D may be TRBD1 (6 bases). In germline, CDR1 is SNHLY, CDR2 FYNNEI. The CDR3 is 14 residues long. Trimming took off 7 bases at V and 3 bases at J, with 15 bases between the two ends. CDR3 protein: CASTKDRQKETQYF. As DNA, the CDR3 is TGTGCCAGCACAAAGGACAGACAAAAAGAGACCCAGTACTTC.